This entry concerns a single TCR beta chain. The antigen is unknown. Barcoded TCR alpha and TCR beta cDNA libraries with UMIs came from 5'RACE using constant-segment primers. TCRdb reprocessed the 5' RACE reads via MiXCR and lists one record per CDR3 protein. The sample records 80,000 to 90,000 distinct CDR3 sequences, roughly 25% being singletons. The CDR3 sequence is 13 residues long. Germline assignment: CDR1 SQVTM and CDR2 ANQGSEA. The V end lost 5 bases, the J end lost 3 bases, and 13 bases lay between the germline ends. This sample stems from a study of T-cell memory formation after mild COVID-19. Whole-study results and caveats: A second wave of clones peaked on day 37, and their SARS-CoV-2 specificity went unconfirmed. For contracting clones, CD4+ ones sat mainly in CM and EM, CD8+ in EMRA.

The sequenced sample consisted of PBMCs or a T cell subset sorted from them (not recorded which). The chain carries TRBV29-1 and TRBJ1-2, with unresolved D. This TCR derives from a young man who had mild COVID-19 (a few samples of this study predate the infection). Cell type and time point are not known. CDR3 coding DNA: TGCAGCGTTATGACCGGGAAAGACTATGGCTACACCTTC. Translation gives CSVMTGKDYGYTF.